The rows below give T cell receptor beta chains drawn from one sample of a study of blood T cell repertoires in COVID-19. Sequencing was performed with immunoSEQ multiplex PCR; in TCRdb, only in-frame clones are kept and a portion is missing. The sample includes some 180,000 clones, around 83% of them seen just once. The sample was PBMCs or T cells enriched from blood (not recorded which). These TCRs come from a man in his forties or fifties who had recovered from COVID-19. The CDR3 runs from the conserved cysteine through the conserved F or W. The D gene is left open where the match is weak. Not all rows give a size; the values are once, few, many and, for expanded clones, a class.

j_call d_call clone_size v_call cdr3_nt cdr3_aa
TRBJ1-2 . . TRBV6-1 TGTGCCAGCAGTGAATCACTAAACTATGGCTACACCTTC CASSESLNYGYTF
TRBJ1-2 TRBD1 . TRBV7-9 TGTGCCAGCAGCTCCGGACAGGGATATGGCTACACCTTC CASSSGQGYGYTF
TRBJ2-3 . . TRBV27 TGTGCCAGCAGTCTCCCTGGCACAGATACGCAGTATTTT CASSLPGTDTQYF
TRBJ2-3 . . TRBV11-2 TGTGCCAGCAGCTTAAGCGATGAAGATACGCAGTATTTT CASSLSDEDTQYF
TRBJ2-1 TRBD2 . TRBV18 TGTGCCAGCTCAGCACAGGGGGTCGGGACTAGCGGCTACAATGAGCAGTTCTTC CASSAQGVGTSGYNEQFF
TRBJ2-1 . . TRBV5-1 TGCGCCAGCAGCTTGGAAGCGGCTAGGGAGCAGTTCTTC CASSLEAAREQFF
TRBJ1-2 . . TRBV4-1 TGCGCCAGCAGCTATTCCGGGACACTGAACTATGGCTACACCTTC CASSYSGTLNYGYTF
TRBJ1-5 TRBD1 . TRBV27 TGTGCCAGCAGTTTCCTGCCCCCGGGACAGGCTAGCAATCAGCCCCAGCATTTT CASSFLPPGQASNQPQHF
TRBJ1-5 . . TRBV19 TGTGCCAGTAACATCCTCTCGGGGACACCTTATAATCAGAATCAGCCCCAGCATTTT CASNILSGTPYNQNQPQHF
TRBJ2-1 TRBD1 . TRBV28 TGTGCCAGCAGTCCGGCAAGGGACAGGGGTGGGCTTTCCTTCGATGAGCAGTTCTTC CASSPARDRGGLSFDEQFF
TRBJ1-2 . . TRBV28 TGTGCCAGCAGTTCTCTACAGGGTACAGTGGTAAACTATGGCTACACCTTC CASSSLQGTVVNYGYTF
TRBJ1-5 TRBD1 . TRBV30 TGTGCCTGGTCCACAGGGGCATTTAGCAATCAGCCCCAGCATTTT CAWSTGAFSNQPQHF
TRBJ2-7 . . TRBV29-1 TGCAGCGTTGACATCGGGTCCCGTAGTACCGAGCAGTACTTC CSVDIGSRSTEQYF
TRBJ2-1 . . TRBV7-6 TGTGCCAGCAGCCCCCCCGGGGGTTCCGGCTACAATGAGCAGTTCTTC CASSPPGGSGYNEQFF
TRBJ2-7 TRBD2 . TRBV28 TGTGCCAGCAGTTTAGTGCGGGAGGTATCCTACGAGCAGTACTTC CASSLVREVSYEQYF
TRBJ1-4 . once TRBV28 TGTGCCAGCAGGAGGGGGGGCGCGGTTGAAAAACTGTTTTTT CASRRGGAVEKLFF
TRBJ2-1 . . TRBV9 TGTGCCAGCAGCGTAGCGGCAGGGCTGAGCTCCTACAATGAGCAGTTCTTC CASSVAAGLSSYNEQFF
TRBJ2-7 . . TRBV7-2 TGTGCCAGCAGCTTAGTAAAGCAGGATGAGCAGTACTTC CASSLVKQDEQYF
TRBJ1-2 TRBD1 . TRBV10-3 TGTGCCGCCACCGGATTACAGGGGGCAGGTGGCTACACCTTC CAATGLQGAGGYTF
TRBJ1-4 . . TRBV14 TGTGCCAGCAGCCAAGTGCCTGAGGCCGGTGAAAAACTGTTTTTT CASSQVPEAGEKLFF
TRBJ1-6 . . TRBV27 TGTGCCAGCAGTTTAACGGGGTCTTTCTATAATTCACCCCTCCACTTT CASSLTGSFYNSPLHF
TRBJ1-2 TRBD1 . TRBV28 TGTGCCACTCTGACAGGGTCTGGCTACACCTTC CATLTGSGYTF
TRBJ2-7 . . TRBV18 TGTGCCAGCTCCCCCCGGCAGTACTTC CASSPRQYF
TRBJ2-3 TRBD2 . TRBV10-3 TGTGCCATCACCCGAGGACTAGCGGGGGCCCACACAGATACGCAGTATTTT CAITRGLAGAHTDTQYF
TRBJ1-5 . . TRBV19 TGTGCCAGTAGTATAAGTGTGACGAGGCCTCAACAGCCCCAGCATTTT CASSISVTRPQQPQHF
TRBJ2-3 . . TRBV12-5 TGTGCTAGTGCCCCGTCGGGGTTCACAGATACGCAGTATTTT CASAPSGFTDTQYF
TRBJ2-3 TRBD1 . TRBV15 TGTGCCACCAGCATCGGACAGGGCGCAGATACGCAGTATTTT CATSIGQGADTQYF
TRBJ2-7 . . TRBV3-1/TRBV3-2 TGTGCCAGCAGCCAGTCTCGCCAGTCCTACGAGCAGTACTTC CASSQSRQSYEQYF
TRBJ1-1 TRBD1 . TRBV2 TGTGCCAGCAGACCTCAACAGGGGGCGAACACTGAAGCTTTCTTT CASRPQQGANTEAFF
TRBJ1-4 TRBD1 . TRBV5-5 TGTGCCAGCAGCCCCGGGACAGGAAATGAAAAACTGTTTTTT CASSPGTGNEKLFF
TRBJ2-7 . few TRBV11-2 TGTGCCAGCAGCGTAGGACAGAACTACGAGCAGTACTTC CASSVGQNYEQYF
TRBJ1-6 . . TRBV18 TGTGCCAGCTCAGGCGGGATTAATTCACCCCTCCACTTT CASSGGINSPLHF
TRBJ2-1 . . TRBV6-5 TGTGCCAGCAAGGGCCCCAGGGTACCCGAGCAGTTCTTC CASKGPRVPEQFF
TRBJ1-1 . once TRBV2 TGTGCCAGCAGGAATTGGGGGGACACTGAAGCTTTCTTT CASRNWGDTEAFF
TRBJ2-2 . . TRBV24-1 TGTGCCACCAGTGATTTGCTGCGTGGGGAGCTGTTTTTT CATSDLLRGELFF
TRBJ2-7 . . TRBV28 TGTGCCAGCAGCAGCGGCGTCGGGTACGAGCAGTACTTC CASSSGVGYEQYF